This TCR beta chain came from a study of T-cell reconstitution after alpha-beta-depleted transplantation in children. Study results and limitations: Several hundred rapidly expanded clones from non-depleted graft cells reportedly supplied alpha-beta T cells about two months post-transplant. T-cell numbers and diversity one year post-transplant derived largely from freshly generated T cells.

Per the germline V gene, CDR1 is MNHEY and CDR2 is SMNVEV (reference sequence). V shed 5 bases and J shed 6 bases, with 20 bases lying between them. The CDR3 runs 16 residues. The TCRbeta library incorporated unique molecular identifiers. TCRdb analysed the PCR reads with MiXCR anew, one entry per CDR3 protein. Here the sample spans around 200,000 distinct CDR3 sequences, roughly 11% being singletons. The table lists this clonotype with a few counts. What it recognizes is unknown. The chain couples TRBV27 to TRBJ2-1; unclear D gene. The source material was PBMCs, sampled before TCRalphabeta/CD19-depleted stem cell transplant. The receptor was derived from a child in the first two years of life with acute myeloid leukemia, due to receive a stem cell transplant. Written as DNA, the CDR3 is TGTGCCAGCAGTCGCAATCTGGGCGGTCTAGGCAATGAGCAGTTCTTC. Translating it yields CASSRNLGGLGNEQFF.